This T cell receptor (beta chain) was sequenced in a study of CD8 T cells in Susac syndrome. CDR3 length: 15 amino acids. J gave up 2 bases and V 10 bases, and 13 bases lay outside the gene matches. CDR1 is MDHEN, CDR2 SYDVKM, per germline. An amount of RNA that ranged from roughly 0.45 to 1 ug was reverse transcribed with random hexamers. Multiplex immunoSEQ PCR targeted 54 Vbeta and 13 Jbeta TCR beta segments. MiXCR, run by TCRdb on the immunoSEQ multiplex PCR reads, gives a single entry per CDR3 protein. The repertoire holds fewer than 150,000 distinct CDR3 sequences, about 95% seen once, with around 0.12% in the top ten.

The sequence was obtained from a human donor in good health. The V gene is TRBV28, the J gene TRBJ2-5; TRBD2 matches 7 bases. Sequencing used CD4+ T cells from PBMCs. For the CDR3, the DNA is TGTGCCACCCATCAAGCGGGGATCTTTCAAGAGACCCAGTACTTC. Translating gives CATHQAGIFQETQYF.